The 2 T cell receptor beta chains reported below all come from one sample, sequenced in a study of blood T cells in healthy people across ages. Then a second PCR, running about 6 to 11 cycles, was carried out with a sample-barcoded 5' primer and a J-beta primer mix. One entry per CDR3 protein, called by TCRdb with MiXCR from the 5' RACE reads. The sample has roughly 1,700,000 distinct CDR3 sequences, 28% seen once. Material: blood. Receptor source: a woman in her thirties in good health.

This clonotype was recorded a few times. The V gene is TRBV5-6, the J gene TRBJ2-6, with 7 bases fitting TRBD1. The CDR3 is 14 amino acids. The germline gives CDR1 SGHDT, CDR2 YYEEEE. J lost 4 bases, V lost 4 bases, and 2 bases had no gene match. The chain's CDR3 is CASSAQGGANVLTF. CDR3 coding DNA: TGTGCCAGCAGCGCACAGGGGGGGGCCAACGTCCTGACTTTC.

The chain employs TRBV20-1 and TRBJ2-5; a weak D match, TRBD2 (6 bases). Trimming took 1 base from V and 0 from J, leaving 12 bases between them. Germline values: CDR1 DFQATT, CDR2 SNEGSKA (reference sequence). The CDR3 consists of 15 residues. The CDR3 protein is CSARGNSGNQETQYF. The CDR3 DNA is TGCAGTGCTAGAGGGAATAGCGGTAACCAAGAGACCCAGTACTTC.